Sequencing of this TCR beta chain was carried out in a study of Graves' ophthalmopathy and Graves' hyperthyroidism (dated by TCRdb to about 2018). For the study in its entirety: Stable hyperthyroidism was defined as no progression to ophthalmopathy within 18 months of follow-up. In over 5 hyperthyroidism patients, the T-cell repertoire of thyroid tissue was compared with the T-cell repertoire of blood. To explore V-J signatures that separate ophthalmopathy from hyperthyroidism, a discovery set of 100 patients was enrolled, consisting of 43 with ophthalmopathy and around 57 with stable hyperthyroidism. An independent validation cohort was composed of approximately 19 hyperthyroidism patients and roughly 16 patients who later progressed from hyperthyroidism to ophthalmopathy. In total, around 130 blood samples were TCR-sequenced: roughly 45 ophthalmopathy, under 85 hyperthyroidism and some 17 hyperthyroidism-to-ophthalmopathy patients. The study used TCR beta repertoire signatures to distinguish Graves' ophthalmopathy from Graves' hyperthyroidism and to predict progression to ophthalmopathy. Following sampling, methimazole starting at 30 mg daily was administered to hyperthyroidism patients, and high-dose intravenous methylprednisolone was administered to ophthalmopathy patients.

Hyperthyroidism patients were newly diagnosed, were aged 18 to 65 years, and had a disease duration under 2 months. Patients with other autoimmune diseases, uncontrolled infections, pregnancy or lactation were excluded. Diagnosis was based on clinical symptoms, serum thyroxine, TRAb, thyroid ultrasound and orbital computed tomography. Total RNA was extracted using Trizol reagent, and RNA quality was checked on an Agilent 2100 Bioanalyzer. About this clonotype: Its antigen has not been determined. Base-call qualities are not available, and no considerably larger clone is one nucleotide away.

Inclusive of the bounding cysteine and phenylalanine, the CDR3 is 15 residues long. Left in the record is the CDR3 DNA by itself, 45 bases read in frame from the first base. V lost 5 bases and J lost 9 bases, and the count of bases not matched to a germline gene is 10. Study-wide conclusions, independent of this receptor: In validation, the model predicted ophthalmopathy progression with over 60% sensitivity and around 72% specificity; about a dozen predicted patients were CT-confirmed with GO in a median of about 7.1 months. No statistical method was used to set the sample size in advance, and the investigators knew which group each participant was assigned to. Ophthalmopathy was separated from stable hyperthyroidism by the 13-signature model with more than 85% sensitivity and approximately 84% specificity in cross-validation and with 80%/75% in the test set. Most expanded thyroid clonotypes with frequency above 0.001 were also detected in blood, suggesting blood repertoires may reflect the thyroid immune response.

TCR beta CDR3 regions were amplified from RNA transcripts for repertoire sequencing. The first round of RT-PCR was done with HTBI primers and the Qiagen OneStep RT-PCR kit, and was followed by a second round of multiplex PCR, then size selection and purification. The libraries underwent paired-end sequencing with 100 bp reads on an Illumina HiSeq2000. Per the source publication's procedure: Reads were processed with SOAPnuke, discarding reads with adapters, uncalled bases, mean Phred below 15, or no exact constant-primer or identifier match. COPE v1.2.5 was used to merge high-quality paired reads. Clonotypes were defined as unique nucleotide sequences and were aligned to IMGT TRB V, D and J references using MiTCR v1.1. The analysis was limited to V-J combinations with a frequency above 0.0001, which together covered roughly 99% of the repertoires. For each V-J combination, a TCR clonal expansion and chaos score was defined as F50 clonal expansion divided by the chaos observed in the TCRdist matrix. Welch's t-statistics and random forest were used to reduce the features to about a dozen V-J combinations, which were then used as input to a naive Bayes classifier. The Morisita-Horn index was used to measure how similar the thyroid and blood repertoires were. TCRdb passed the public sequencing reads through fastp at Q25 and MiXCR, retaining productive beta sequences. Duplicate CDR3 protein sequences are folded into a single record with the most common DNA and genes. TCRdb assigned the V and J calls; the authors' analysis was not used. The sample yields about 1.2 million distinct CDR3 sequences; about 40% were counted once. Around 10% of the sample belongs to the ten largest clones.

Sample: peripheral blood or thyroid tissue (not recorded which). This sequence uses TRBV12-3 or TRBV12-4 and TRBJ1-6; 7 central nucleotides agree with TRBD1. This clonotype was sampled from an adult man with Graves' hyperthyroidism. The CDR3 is CASSPHAGQLSPLHF. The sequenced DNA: TGTGCCAGCAGTCCGCATGCGGGACAGCTTTCACCCCTCCACTTT.